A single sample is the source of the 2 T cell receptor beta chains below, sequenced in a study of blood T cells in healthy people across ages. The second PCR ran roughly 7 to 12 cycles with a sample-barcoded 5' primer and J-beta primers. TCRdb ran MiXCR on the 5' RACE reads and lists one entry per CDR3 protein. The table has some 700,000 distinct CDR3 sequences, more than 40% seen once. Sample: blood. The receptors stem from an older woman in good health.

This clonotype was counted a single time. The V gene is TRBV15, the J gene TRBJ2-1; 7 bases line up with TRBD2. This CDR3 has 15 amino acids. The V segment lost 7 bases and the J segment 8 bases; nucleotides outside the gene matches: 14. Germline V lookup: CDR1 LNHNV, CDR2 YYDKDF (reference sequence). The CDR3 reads CATKPVAGEYYEQFF. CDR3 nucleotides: TGTGCCACCAAACCCGTTGCGGGAGAATACTATGAGCAGTTCTTC.

CDR3: CASSFGPGQLNTEAFF. The CDR3 coding sequence is TGTGCCAGCAGTTTCGGCCCGGGACAGCTGAACACTGAAGCTTTCTTT. The J gene is TRBJ1-1, the V gene TRBV12-3 or TRBV12-4; 7 nucleotides agree with TRBD1. The V gene end was trimmed by 3 bases and the J gene end by 0 bases; junction bases not matched to a gene: 7. This CDR3 has 16 amino acids.